The entry below gives a single T cell receptor (beta chain) sequence along with its context. The data were obtained in a study of cytotoxic CD8 clonotypes in ibrutinib-treated CLL. Libraries were prepared by immunoSEQ multiplex PCR; TCRdb keeps only in-frame clonotypes and omits some of them. Of tens of thousands of clones in the sample, 70% to 90% were seen once. This CDR3 region has 16 residues. The chain recombines TRBV21-1 with TRBJ2-1; the table calls TRBD2, which could not be checked here. TRBV21-1 is annotated as a pseudogene. This TCR came from a human donor with chronic lymphocytic leukemia. This material consisted of PBMCs, taken before ibrutinib treatment. CDR3 DNA sequence: TGTGCCAGCAGCAAAGGGCTAGCGGACTCCTACAATGAGCAGTTCTTC. This sequence encodes CASSKGLADSYNEQFF.